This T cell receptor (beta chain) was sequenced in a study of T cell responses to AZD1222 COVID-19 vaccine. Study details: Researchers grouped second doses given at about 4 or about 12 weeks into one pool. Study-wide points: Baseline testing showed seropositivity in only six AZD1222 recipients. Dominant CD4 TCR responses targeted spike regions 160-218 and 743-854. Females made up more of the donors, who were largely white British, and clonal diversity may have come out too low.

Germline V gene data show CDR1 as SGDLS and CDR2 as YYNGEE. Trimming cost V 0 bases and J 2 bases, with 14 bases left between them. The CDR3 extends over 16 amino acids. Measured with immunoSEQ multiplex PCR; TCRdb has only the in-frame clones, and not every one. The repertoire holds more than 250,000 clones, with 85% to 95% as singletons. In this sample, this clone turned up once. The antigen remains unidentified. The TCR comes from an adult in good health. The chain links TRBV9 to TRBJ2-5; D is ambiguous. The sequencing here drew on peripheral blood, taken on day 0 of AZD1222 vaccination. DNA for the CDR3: TGTGCCAGCAGCGTAGGTGATAGTAGGTTGCAAGAGACCCAGTACTTC. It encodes CASSVGDSRLQETQYF.